This T cell receptor beta chain was retrieved from a study of TIL therapy for anti-PD-1-resistant metastatic lung cancer. Study at large: Four tumors were EGFR-mutant and two were ALK-rearranged.

Per the germline V gene, CDR1 is WSHSY and CDR2 is SAAADI. Germline trimming cut 2 bases from V and 2 bases from J; bases unmatched to any gene: 9. The CDR3 totals 19 residues. General study findings and limits: TIL clonotype persistence in blood showed no apparent association with response.

This was the immunoSEQ v3 assay. Clones were sequenced by immunoSEQ multiplex PCR, and TCRdb holds only the in-frame ones, with some missing. The table lists tens of thousands of clones, less than 80% of them singletons, with more than 12% in the top ten. As to time point: pre-treatment sample, taken before nivolumab and TIL therapy. In regard to this clone: Its antigen remains unidentified.

The chain joins TRBV10-2 to TRBJ2-6; 10 positions agree with TRBD2. The sample here was blood, taken at baseline. The clonotype was recovered from a man aged 70 or older with non-small cell lung cancer. The CDR3 region is CASSERLPSGSAGANVLTF. The DNA of the CDR3 is TGCGCCAGCAGTGAGAGACTTCCTAGCGGGAGTGCTGGGGCCAACGTCCTGACTTTC.